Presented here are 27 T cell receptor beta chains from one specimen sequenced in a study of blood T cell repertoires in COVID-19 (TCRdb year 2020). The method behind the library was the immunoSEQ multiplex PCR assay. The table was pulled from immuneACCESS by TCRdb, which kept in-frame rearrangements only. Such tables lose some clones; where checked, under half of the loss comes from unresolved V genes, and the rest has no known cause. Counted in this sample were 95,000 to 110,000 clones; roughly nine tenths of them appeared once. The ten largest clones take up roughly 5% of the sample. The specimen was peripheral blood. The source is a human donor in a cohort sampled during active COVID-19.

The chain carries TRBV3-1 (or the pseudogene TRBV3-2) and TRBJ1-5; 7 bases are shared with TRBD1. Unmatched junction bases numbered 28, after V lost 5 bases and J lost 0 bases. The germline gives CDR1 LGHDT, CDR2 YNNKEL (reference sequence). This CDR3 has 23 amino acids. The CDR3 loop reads CASSAHGTVILGKGKSSNQPQHF. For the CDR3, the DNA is TGTGCCAGCAGCGCCCACGGGACAGTCATTTTGGGGAAGGGGAAGTCTAGCAATCAGCCCCAGCATTTT.

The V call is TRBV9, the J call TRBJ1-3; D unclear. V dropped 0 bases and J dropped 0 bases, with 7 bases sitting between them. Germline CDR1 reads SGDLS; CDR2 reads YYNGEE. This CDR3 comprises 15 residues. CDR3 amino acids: CASSVDLGSGNTIYF. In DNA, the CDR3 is TGTGCCAGCAGCGTAGATCTCGGCTCTGGAAACACCATATATTTT. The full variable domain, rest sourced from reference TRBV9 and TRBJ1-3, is DSGVTQTPKHLITATGQRVTLRCSPRSGDLSVYWYQQSLDQGLQFLIQYYNGEERAKGNILERFSAQQFPDLHSELNLSSLELGDSALYFCASSVDLGSGNTIYFGEGSWLTVV.

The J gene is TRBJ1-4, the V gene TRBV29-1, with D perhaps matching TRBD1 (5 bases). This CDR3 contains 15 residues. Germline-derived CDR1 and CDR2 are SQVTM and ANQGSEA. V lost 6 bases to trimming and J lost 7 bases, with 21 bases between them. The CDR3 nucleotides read TGCAGCGTCTTTGGTGAACCAGGGATTGGTGAAAAACTGTTTTTT. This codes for CSVFGEPGIGEKLFF.

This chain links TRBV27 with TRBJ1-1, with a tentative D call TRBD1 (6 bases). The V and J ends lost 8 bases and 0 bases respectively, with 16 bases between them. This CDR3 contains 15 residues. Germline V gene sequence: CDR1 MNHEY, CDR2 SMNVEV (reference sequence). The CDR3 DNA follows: TGTGCCAGCGGCCGAACGGGGGGCATGAACACTGAAGCTTTCTTT. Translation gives CASGRTGGMNTEAFF.

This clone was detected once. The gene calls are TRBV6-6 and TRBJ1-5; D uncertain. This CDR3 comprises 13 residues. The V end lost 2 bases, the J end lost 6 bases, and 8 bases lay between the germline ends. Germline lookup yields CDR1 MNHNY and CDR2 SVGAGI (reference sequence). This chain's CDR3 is CASSYEGGQPQHF. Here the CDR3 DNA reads TGTGCCAGCAGTTACGAGGGCGGTCAGCCCCAGCATTTT.

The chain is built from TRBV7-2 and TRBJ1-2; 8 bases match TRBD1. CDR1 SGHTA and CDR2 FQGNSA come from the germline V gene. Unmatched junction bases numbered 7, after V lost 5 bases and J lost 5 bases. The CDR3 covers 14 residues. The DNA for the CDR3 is TGTGCCAGCAGCCCTGGACAGGGAGGTTATGGCTACACCTTC. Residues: CASSPGQGGYGYTF.

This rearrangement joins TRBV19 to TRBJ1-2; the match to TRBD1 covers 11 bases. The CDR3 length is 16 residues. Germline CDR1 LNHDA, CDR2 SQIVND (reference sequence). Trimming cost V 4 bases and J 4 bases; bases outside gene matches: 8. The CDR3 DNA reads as TGTGCCAGTAGTACTCGGCGGACAGGGGGCCCCTATGGCTACACCTTC. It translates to CASSTRRTGGPYGYTF. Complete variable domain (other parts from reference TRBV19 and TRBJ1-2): DGGITQSPKYLFRKEGQNVTLSCEQNLNHDAMYWYRQDPGQGLRLIYYSQIVNDFQKGDIAEGYSVSREKKESFPLTVTSAQKNPTAFYLCASSTRRTGGPYGYTFGSGTRLTVV.

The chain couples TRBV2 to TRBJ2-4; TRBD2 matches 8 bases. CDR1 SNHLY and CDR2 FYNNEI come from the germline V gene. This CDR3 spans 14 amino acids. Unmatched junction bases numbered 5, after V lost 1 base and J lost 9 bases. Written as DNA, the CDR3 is TGTGCCAGCAGTGAAGGGACCGGGAGGGGCATTCAGTACTTC. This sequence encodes CASSEGTGRGIQYF.

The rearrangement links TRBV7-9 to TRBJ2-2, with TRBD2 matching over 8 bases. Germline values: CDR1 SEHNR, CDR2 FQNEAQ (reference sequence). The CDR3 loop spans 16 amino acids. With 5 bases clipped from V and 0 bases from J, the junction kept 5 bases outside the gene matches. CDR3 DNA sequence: TGTGCCAGCAGCCGTTCGCGGGGGGCGAACACCGGGGAGCTGTTTTTT. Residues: CASSRSRGANTGELFF.

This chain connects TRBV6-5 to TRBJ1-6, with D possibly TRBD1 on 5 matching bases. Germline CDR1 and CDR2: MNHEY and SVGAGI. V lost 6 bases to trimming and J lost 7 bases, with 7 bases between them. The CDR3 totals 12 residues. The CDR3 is CASRTENSPLHF. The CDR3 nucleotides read TGTGCCAGCAGGACAGAGAATTCACCCCTCCACTTT.

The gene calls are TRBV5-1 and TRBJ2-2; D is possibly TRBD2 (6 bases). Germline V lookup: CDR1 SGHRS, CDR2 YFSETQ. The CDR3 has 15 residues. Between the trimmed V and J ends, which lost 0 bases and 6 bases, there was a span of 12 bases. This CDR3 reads CASSLAGVGAGELFF. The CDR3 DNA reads TGCGCCAGCAGCTTGGCGGGGGTAGGGGCCGGGGAGCTGTTTTTT.

In DNA form, the CDR3 reads TGTGCCAGCAGTGTGGCGACTAGCGGGCAGGAGACCCAGTACTTC. It codes for CASSVATSGQETQYF. The rearrangement joins TRBV2 to TRBJ2-5; 10 positions agree with TRBD2. The CDR3 loop spans 15 amino acids. The V and J ends lost 4 bases and 5 bases, in that order; junction bases with no gene match: 7. CDR1 and CDR2 from the germline V gene are SNHLY and FYNNEI.

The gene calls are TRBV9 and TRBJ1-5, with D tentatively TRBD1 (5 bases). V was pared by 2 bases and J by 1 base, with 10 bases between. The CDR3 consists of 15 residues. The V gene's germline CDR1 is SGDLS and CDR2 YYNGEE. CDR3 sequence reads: CASSVTAKSNQPQHF. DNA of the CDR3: TGTGCCAGCAGCGTGACAGCCAAAAGCAATCAGCCCCAGCATTTT.

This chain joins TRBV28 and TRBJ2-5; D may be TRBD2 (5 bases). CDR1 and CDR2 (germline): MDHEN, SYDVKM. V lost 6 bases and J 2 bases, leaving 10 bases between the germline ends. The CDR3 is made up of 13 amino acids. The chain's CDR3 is CASSGEGQETQYF. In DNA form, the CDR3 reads TGTGCCAGCAGCGGGGAAGGGCAAGAGACCCAGTACTTC.

The CDR3 spells CASSQGAYDTEAFF. The CDR3 nucleotides read TGTGCCAGCAGCCAGGGGGCTTACGACACTGAAGCTTTCTTT. The chain carries TRBV4-2 and TRBJ1-1; D is perhaps TRBD1 (6 bases). The CDR3 runs 14 residues. Trimming left V 3 bases short and J 3 bases short, with 11 bases between. CDR1 LGHNA and CDR2 YNFKEQ come from the germline V gene.

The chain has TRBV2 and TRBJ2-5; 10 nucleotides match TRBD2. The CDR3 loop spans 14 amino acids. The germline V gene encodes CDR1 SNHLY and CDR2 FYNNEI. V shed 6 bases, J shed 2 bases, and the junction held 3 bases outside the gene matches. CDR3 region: CASRPGLAQETQYF. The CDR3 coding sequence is TGTGCCAGCAGGCCGGGACTAGCGCAAGAGACCCAGTACTTC.

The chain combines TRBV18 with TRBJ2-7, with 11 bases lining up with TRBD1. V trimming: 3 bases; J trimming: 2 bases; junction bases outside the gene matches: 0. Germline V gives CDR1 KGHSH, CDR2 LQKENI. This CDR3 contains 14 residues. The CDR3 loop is CASSPGQGAYEQYF. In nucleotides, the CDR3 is TGTGCCAGCTCACCGGGACAGGGGGCCTACGAGCAGTACTTC.

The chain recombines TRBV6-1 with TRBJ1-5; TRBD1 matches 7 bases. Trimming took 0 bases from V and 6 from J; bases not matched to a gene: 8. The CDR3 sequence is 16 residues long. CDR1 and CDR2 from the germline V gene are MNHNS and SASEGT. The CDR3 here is CASSEAPLGGSQPQHF. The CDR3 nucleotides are TGTGCCAGCAGTGAAGCGCCCTTAGGGGGCAGTCAGCCCCAGCATTTT.

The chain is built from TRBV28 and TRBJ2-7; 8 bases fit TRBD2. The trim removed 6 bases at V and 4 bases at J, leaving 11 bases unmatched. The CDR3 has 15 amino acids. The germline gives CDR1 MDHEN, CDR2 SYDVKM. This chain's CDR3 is CASRTPGGGFYEQYF. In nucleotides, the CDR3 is TGTGCCAGCAGAACCCCGGGGGGGGGCTTTTACGAGCAGTACTTC.

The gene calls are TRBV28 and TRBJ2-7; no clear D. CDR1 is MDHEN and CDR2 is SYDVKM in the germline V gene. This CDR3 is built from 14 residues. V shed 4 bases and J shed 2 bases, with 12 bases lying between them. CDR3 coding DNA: TGTGCCAGCAGTTCCACGGGTGCCCCCTACGAGCAGTACTTC. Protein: CASSSTGAPYEQYF.

CDR3 coding DNA: TGCGCCAGCAGCCCGACACCGGCGACACTCAACTACGAGCAGTACTTC. It translates to CASSPTPATLNYEQYF. The chain couples TRBV5-1 to TRBJ2-7; D gene unclear. V was shortened by 4 bases and J by 3 bases, with 20 bases between the two germline ends. The CDR3 length is 16 residues. Germline assignment: CDR1 SGHRS and CDR2 YFSETQ.

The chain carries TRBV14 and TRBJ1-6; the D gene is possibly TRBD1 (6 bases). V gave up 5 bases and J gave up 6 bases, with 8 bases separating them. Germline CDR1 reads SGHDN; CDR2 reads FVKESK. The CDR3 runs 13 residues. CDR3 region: CASSTGFNSPLHF. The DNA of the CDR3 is TGTGCCAGCAGCACAGGGTTTAATTCACCCCTCCACTTT.

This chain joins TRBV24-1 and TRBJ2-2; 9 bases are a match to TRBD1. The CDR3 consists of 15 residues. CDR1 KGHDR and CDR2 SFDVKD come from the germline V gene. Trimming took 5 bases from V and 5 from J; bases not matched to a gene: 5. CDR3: CATSGGTGITGELFF. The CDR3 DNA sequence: TGTGCCACCAGTGGCGGGACAGGGATAACCGGGGAGCTGTTTTTT.

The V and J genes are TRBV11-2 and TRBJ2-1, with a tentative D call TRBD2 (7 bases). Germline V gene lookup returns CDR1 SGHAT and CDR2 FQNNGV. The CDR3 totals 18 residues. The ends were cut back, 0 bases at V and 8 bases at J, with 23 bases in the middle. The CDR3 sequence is CASSLDRGGRYPGDEQFF. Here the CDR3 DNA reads TGTGCCAGCAGCTTAGATAGGGGGGGTCGGTACCCGGGAGATGAGCAGTTCTTC. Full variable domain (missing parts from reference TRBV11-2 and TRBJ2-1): EAGVAQSPRYKIIEKRQSVAFWCNPISGHATLYWYQQILGQGPKLLIQFQNNGVVDDSQLPKDRFSAERLKGVDSTLKIQPAKLEDSAVYLCASSLDRGGRYPGDEQFFGPGTRLTVL.

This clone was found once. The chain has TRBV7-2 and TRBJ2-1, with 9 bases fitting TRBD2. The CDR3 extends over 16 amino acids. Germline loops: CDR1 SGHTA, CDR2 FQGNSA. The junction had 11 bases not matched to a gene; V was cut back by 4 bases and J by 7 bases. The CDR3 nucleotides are TGTGCCAGCAGCTGGCCAGGAGCGGGGGGAGGAAATGAGCAGTTCTTC. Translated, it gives CASSWPGAGGGNEQFF.

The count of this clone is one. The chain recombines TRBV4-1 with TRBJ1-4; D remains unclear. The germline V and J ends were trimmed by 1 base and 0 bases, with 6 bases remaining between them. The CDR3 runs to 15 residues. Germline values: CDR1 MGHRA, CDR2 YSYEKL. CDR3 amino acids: CASSQVRATNEKLFF. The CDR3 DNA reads TGCGCCAGCAGCCAAGTACGAGCAACTAATGAAAAACTGTTTTTT.

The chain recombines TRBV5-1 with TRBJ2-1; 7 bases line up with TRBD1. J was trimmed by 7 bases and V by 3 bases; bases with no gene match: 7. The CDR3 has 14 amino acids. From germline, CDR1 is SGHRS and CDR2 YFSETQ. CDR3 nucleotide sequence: TGCGCCAGCAGCTACGGGACAGACAAAAATGAGCAGTTCTTC. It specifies CASSYGTDKNEQFF. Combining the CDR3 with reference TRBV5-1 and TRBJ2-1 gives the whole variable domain KAGVTQTPRYLIKTRGQQVTLSCSPISGHRSVSWYQQTPGQGLQFLFEYFSETQRNKGNFPGRFSGRQFSNSRSEMNVSTLELGDSALYLCASSYGTDKNEQFFGPGTRLTVL.